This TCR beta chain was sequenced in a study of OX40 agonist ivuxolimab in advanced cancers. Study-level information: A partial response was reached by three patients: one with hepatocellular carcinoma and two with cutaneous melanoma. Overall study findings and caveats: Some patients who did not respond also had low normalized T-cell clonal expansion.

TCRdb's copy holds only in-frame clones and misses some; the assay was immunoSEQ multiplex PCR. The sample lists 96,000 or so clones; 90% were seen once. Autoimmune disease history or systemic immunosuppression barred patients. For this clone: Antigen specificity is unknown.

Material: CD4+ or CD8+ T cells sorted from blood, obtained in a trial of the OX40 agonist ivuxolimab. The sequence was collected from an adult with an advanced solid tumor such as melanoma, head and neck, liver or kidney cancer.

The CDR3 loop is CASKGTSLAKNIQYF. The DNA of the CDR3 is TGTGCCAGCAAAGGGACTAGCCTAGCCAAAAACATTCAGTACTTC. The rearrangement joins TRBV2 to TRBJ2-4; TRBD2 agrees at 9 bases. Germline CDR1 SNHLY, CDR2 FYNNEI. V was pared by 7 bases and J by 0 bases, with 4 bases of the junction left unmatched. The CDR3 spans 15 residues. Together with reference TRBV2 and TRBJ2-4, the CDR3 gives the full variable domain: EPEVTQTPSHQVTQMGQEVILRCVPISNHLYFYWYRQILGQKVEFLVSFYNNEISEKSEIFDDQFSVERPDGSNFTLKIRSTKLEDSAMYFCASKGTSLAKNIQYFGAGTRLSVL.